The 25 T cell receptor beta chains below all came from one sample that was sequenced in a study of blood T cell repertoires in COVID-19. Assay used: immunoSEQ multiplex PCR; TCRdb lists only in-frame clones, some missing. The table shows about 100,000 clones, with about 91% occurring only once. Material: peripheral blood. The receptors were gathered from a human donor in a cohort sampled during active COVID-19.

This rearrangement joins TRBV6-1 to TRBJ2-3; D remains ambiguous. Looked up from germline, CDR1 is MNHNS and CDR2 is SASEGT. The CDR3 loop spans 13 amino acids. Trimming stripped 3 bases from V and 10 bases from J, with 14 bases between. The CDR3 region has the DNA TGTGCCAGCAGTGAGGCCCTCAGGTCCCCGCAGTATTTT. It is translated as CASSEALRSPQYF.

The rearrangement links TRBV27 to TRBJ2-3, with TRBD1 identical over 8 bases. CDR1 and CDR2 from the germline V gene are MNHEY and SMNVEV (reference sequence). J gave up 5 bases and V 6 bases, and 10 bases lay outside the gene matches. The CDR3 runs to 15 residues. The CDR3 reads CASRRLDRVGDTQYF. CDR3 nucleotide sequence: TGTGCCAGCAGACGGTTGGACAGGGTTGGAGATACGCAGTATTTT.

The chain links TRBV14 to TRBJ2-7; a weak D match, TRBD2 (7 bases). The germline V gene encodes CDR1 SGHDN and CDR2 FVKESK. The CDR3 covers 16 residues. The V gene lost 5 bases and the J gene lost 7 bases, with 24 bases spanning the gap. CDR3 protein: CASSSPSGAGDREQYF. The CDR3 coding sequence is TGTGCCAGCAGCTCCCCCAGCGGGGCAGGGGATCGGGAGCAGTACTTC.

The rearrangement joins TRBV7-6 to TRBJ2-2; tentatively, D is TRBD1 (8 bases). Germline loops: CDR1 SGHVS, CDR2 FNYEAQ. The V gene lost 5 bases and the J gene lost 2 bases, with 18 bases spanning the gap. CDR3 length: 17 residues. The CDR3 DNA reads TGTGCCAGCAGCCCGGGACAGGCGGGAGCAAACACCGGGGAGCTGTTTTTT. Amino acids: CASSPGQAGANTGELFF.

This clone was observed a single time. The chain carries TRBV28 and TRBJ2-7, with D perhaps TRBD2 (6 bases). This CDR3 is built from 14 residues. Per the germline V gene, CDR1 is MDHEN and CDR2 is SYDVKM. The ends were cut back, 5 bases at V and 6 bases at J, with 17 bases in the middle. The CDR3 DNA follows: TGTGCCAGCAGTATCGGGACTCCTCCAGGCGAGCAGTACTTC. Translating it yields CASSIGTPPGEQYF.

The V and J genes are TRBV28 and TRBJ2-5; 8 bases are shared with TRBD1. Germline CDR1 is MDHEN and CDR2 is SYDVKM. Trimming took 5 bases from V and 4 from J; bases not matched to a gene: 9. The CDR3 consists of 15 residues. For the CDR3, the DNA is TGTGCCAGCAGTAAAACCGCAGGGGGCACAGAGACCCAGTACTTC. This sequence encodes CASSKTAGGTETQYF.

This sequence joins TRBV2 and TRBJ2-1, with TRBD2 matching over 7 bases. CDR1 SNHLY and CDR2 FYNNEI come from the germline V gene. CDR3 length: 15 amino acids. Trimming cost V 3 bases and J 4 bases; bases outside gene matches: 6. Here the CDR3 reads CASSDWKRGYNEQFF. The CDR3 DNA reads as TGTGCCAGCAGTGACTGGAAGCGGGGATACAATGAGCAGTTCTTC.

This clone was found once. In DNA, the CDR3 is TGTGCCACCAGTGACCTGCCGGGACAGGGGAAAATCGGGGAGCTGTTTTTT. Amino acid sequence: CATSDLPGQGKIGELFF. The V gene is TRBV24-1, the J gene TRBJ2-2; TRBD1 matches at 10 bases. From germline, CDR1 is KGHDR and CDR2 SFDVKD. After removal of 4 bases from V and 7 bases from J, the junction contained 11 bases not matched to a gene. The CDR3 length is 17 residues.

The chain links TRBV7-2 to TRBJ2-1; no firm D call. CDR1 and CDR2 from the germline V gene are SGHTA and FQGNSA. The CDR3 covers 11 residues. With 5 bases removed from V and 7 bases from J, the gap between germline ends came to 6 bases. CDR3 residues: CASSTQNEQFF. Here the CDR3 DNA reads TGTGCCAGCAGCACACAGAATGAGCAGTTCTTC.

The gene calls are TRBV20-1 and TRBJ1-2, with unresolved D. CDR3 length: 13 residues. Germline loops: CDR1 DFQATT, CDR2 SNEGSKA (reference sequence). Trimming cost V 3 bases and J 1 base, with 9 bases left between them. The CDR3 sequence is CSASRQDNYGYTF. CDR3 DNA sequence: TGCAGTGCTAGTCGACAAGATAACTATGGCTACACCTTC.

The genes are TRBV24-1 and TRBJ2-5; D may be TRBD1 (6 bases). Trimming took off 1 base at V and 3 bases at J, with 14 bases between the two ends. The CDR3 has 16 residues. Looked up from germline, CDR1 is KGHDR and CDR2 is SFDVKD. CDR3 in DNA: TGTGCCACCAGTGATTTCAGGGGTCCAGGCAAAGAGACCCAGTACTTC. It yields the protein CATSDFRGPGKETQYF.

The chain uses TRBV18 and TRBJ2-7; 10 bases are shared with TRBD1. With V trimmed by 3 bases and J by 3 bases, 2 bases remained unmatched. Germline V gene sequence: CDR1 KGHSH, CDR2 LQKENI. The CDR3 spans 14 residues. CDR3 sequence: CASSPRTGGYEQYF. The CDR3 DNA reads TGTGCCAGCTCACCCAGGACAGGGGGCTACGAGCAGTACTTC.

This chain uses TRBV4-1 with TRBJ2-3; D is uncertain. Germline CDR1 and CDR2: MGHRA and YSYEKL. The V end lost 4 bases, the J end lost 6 bases, and 11 bases lay between the germline ends. The CDR3 has 13 amino acids. CDR3 DNA: TGCGCCAGCAGCCCTCCCGGAGTCGATACGCAGTATTTT. This encodes CASSPPGVDTQYF.

This clone showed up just a few times. The CDR3 DNA reads as TGCGCCAGCAGCTGGGCCACAGGGTTTAGCGGGAGCAATGAGCAGTTCTTC. As protein: CASSWATGFSGSNEQFF. This chain uses TRBV5-1 with TRBJ2-1; 9 positions agree with TRBD2. The CDR3 spans 17 residues. J was trimmed by 6 bases and V by 3 bases; bases with no gene match: 13. The germline CDR1 and CDR2 sequences are SGHRS and YFSETQ. The full variable domain, its missing parts supplied by reference TRBV5-1 and TRBJ2-1, is KAGVTQTPRYLIKTRGQQVTLSCSPISGHRSVSWYQQTPGQGLQFLFEYFSETQRNKGNFPGRFSGRQFSNSRSEMNVSTLELGDSALYLCASSWATGFSGSNEQFFGPGTRLTVL.

The V gene is TRBV20-1, the J gene TRBJ1-1; the D is unclear. CDR1 and CDR2 (germline): DFQATT, SNEGSKA (reference sequence). The length of the CDR3 is 15 residues. Deletions cut 3 bases from V and 0 bases from J, with 14 bases between. The CDR3 DNA reads as TGCAGTGCTAGTGAGACAAGTAGTATGAACACTGAAGCTTTCTTT. As protein: CSASETSSMNTEAFF.

This rearrangement joins TRBV5-8 to TRBJ2-7, with TRBD2 matching 8 bases. V lost 0 bases and J lost 6; bases outside the gene matches: 2. The CDR3 contains 13 residues. Germline values: CDR1 SGHTS, CDR2 YDEGEE. CDR3 region: CASSLGGRFEQYF. CDR3 nucleotide sequence: TGTGCCAGCAGCTTGGGCGGGAGGTTCGAGCAGTACTTC. Full variable domain (outside the CDR3, taken from reference TRBV5-8 and TRBJ2-7): EAGVTQSPTHLIKTRGQQATLRCSPISGHTSVYWYQQALGLGLQFLLWYDEGEERNRGNFPPRFSGRQFPNYSSELNVNALELEDSALYLCASSLGGRFEQYFGPGTRLTVT.

The chain is built from TRBV15 and TRBJ2-7, with a possible D match to TRBD2 (5 bases). The V gene lost 0 bases and the J gene lost 2 bases, with 14 bases spanning the gap. Per germline, CDR1 LNHNV and CDR2 YYDKDF (reference sequence). The CDR3 contains 16 residues. The CDR3 reads CATSRDGSGLAYEQYF. In DNA form, the CDR3 reads TGTGCCACCAGCAGAGATGGGAGCGGTCTAGCCTACGAGCAGTACTTC. Based on the CDR3 plus reference TRBV15 and TRBJ2-7, the full variable domain is DAMVIQNPRYQVTQFGKPVTLSCSQTLNHNVMYWYQQKSSQAPKLLFHYYDKDFNNEADTPDNFQSRRPNTSFCFLDIRSPGLGDTAMYLCATSRDGSGLAYEQYFGPGTRLTVT.

The rearrangement uses TRBV3-1 (or the pseudogene TRBV3-2) and TRBJ1-2, with D possibly TRBD1 on 5 matching bases. The germline gives CDR1 LGHDT, CDR2 YNNKEL (reference sequence). The length of the CDR3 is 14 residues. V gave up 0 bases and J gave up 4 bases, with 9 bases separating them. CDR3 sequence (DNA): TGTGCCAGCAGCCAAGATGGGGCCGGCTATGGCTACACCTTC. This codes for CASSQDGAGYGYTF.

The chain recombines TRBV4-1 with TRBJ2-5; 11 positions agree with TRBD1. Per the germline V gene, CDR1 is MGHRA and CDR2 is YSYEKL. The CDR3 is 16 residues long. Losses at the gene ends were 3 bases for V and 2 bases for J; bases not matched to a gene: 5. The CDR3 protein is CASSQTGTGGQETQYF. The CDR3 coding sequence is TGCGCCAGCAGCCAGACAGGGACAGGGGGTCAAGAGACCCAGTACTTC.

The chain recombines TRBV19 with TRBJ2-1, with 8 nucleotides matching TRBD2. V trimming: 6 bases; J trimming: 0 bases; junction bases outside the gene matches: 7. The CDR3 contains 16 residues. Per the germline V gene, CDR1 is LNHDA and CDR2 is SQIVND (reference sequence). Here the CDR3 DNA reads TGTGCCAGTAGGGGTACTAGCGGAAGCTCCTACAATGAGCAGTTCTTC. Residues: CASRGTSGSSYNEQFF.

The chain combines TRBV2 with TRBJ2-2; D uncertain. CDR3 length: 13 residues. Trimming took 5 bases from V and 7 from J, leaving 11 bases between them. Germline CDR1 reads SNHLY; CDR2 reads FYNNEI. The CDR3 DNA reads as TGTGCCAGCAGTCTAGGCCCGGGCGGGGAGCTGTTTTTT. This codes for CASSLGPGGELFF.

This sequence joins TRBV27 and TRBJ2-2; TRBD1 matches at 7 bases. V shed 5 bases, J shed 0 bases, and the junction held 3 bases outside the gene matches. Per the germline V gene, CDR1 is MNHEY and CDR2 is SMNVEV (reference sequence). CDR3 length: 15 amino acids. The DNA of the CDR3 is TGTGCCAGCAGTGACAGGGTGACGAACACCGGGGAGCTGTTTTTT. Amino acid sequence: CASSDRVTNTGELFF.

V usage is TRBV6-1 and J usage is TRBJ1-2; 7 positions agree with TRBD1. The germline gives CDR1 MNHNS, CDR2 SASEGT. CDR3 length: 13 residues. V lost 3 bases and J lost 7; bases outside the gene matches: 5. CDR3 residues: CASSEGQMTGYTF. CDR3 DNA: TGTGCCAGCAGTGAGGGACAGATGACTGGCTACACCTTC.

This clone has a single count. The sample contains more than one DNA sequence encoding this CDR3. This chain uses TRBV7-9 with TRBJ1-6, with unresolved D. The CDR3 is 12 residues long. The germline V and J ends were trimmed by 2 bases and 7 bases, with 3 bases remaining between them. Germline values: CDR1 SEHNR, CDR2 FQNEAQ (reference sequence). CDR3 nucleotides: TGTGCCAGCAGCTTATCGAATTCACCCCTCCACTTT. This translates into CASSLSNSPLHF.

The V gene is TRBV5-6, the J gene TRBJ1-2, with 8 bases matching TRBD1. Per germline, CDR1 SGHDT and CDR2 YYEEEE. J was trimmed by 7 bases and V by 0 bases; bases with no gene match: 5. CDR3 length: 14 residues. The CDR3 nucleotides read TGTGCCAGCAGCTTGGGGACAGGGACCGGTGGCTACACCTTC. It encodes CASSLGTGTGGYTF.